Following are 15 T cell receptor beta chains from one sample sequenced in a study of memory CD4+ T cells and cytomegalovirus serostatus. Measured with immunoSEQ multiplex PCR; TCRdb has only the in-frame clones, and not every one. The sample has about 56,000 clones; 60% to 75% are singletons. The sort gate was single viable CD3+CD4+CD8-CD45RO+ cells for memory CD4+ T cells. Source material: memory CD4+ T cells from blood. The receptors were sampled from an adult in good health and CMV-seropositive.

This chain links TRBV11-2 with TRBJ2-7; no firm D call. Germline CDR1 is SGHAT and CDR2 is FQNNGV. The length of the CDR3 is 15 residues. Trimming stripped 1 base from V and 3 bases from J, with 13 bases between. The CDR3 sequence: CASSLGSYSVYEQYF. CDR3 DNA: TGTGCCAGCAGCTTAGGGTCTTATTCAGTCTACGAGCAGTACTTC.

V is TRBV7-8 and J is TRBJ2-1; 7 bases fit TRBD2. This CDR3 has 17 residues. CDR1 is SGHVS and CDR2 is FQNEAQ in the germline V gene. V dropped 6 bases and J dropped 7; count of bases not matched to a gene: 18. The CDR3 DNA reads as TGTGCCAGCAGTCCCTGGTCTGTAATCAGCGGGAAAAATGAGCAGTTCTTC. The encoded protein is CASSPWSVISGKNEQFF.

This clone was observed a few times. The chain recombines TRBV29-1 with TRBJ2-3; TRBD2 agrees at 9 bases. This CDR3 is built from 13 residues. V lost 7 bases, J lost 1 base, and 3 bases stayed unmatched. Germline values: CDR1 SQVTM, CDR2 ANQGSEA. The CDR3 DNA reads TGCAGCGGGCGGGGGGGCCGCACAGATACGCAGTATTTT. Encoded protein: CSGRGGRTDTQYF.

The V and J genes are TRBV28 and TRBJ1-5; TRBD1 matches 8 bases. CDR1 is MDHEN, CDR2 SYDVKM, per germline. The CDR3 has 12 amino acids. After removal of 11 bases from V and 5 bases from J, the junction contained 5 bases not matched to a gene. CDR3 in DNA: TGTGCCGCGGACAGGGTAGATCAGCCCCAGCATTTT. Translation gives CAADRVDQPQHF.

The chain has TRBV7-8 and TRBJ2-7; D gene unclear. The CDR3 sequence is 12 residues long. Germline V gives CDR1 SGHVS, CDR2 FQNEAQ. Trimming removed 1 base at V and 5 bases at J, with 6 bases between. The CDR3 nucleotides read TGTGCCAGCAGCTTAGGGCACGACGAGCAGTACTTC. It is translated as CASSLGHDEQYF.

The chain recombines TRBV15 with TRBJ2-5, with a tentative D call TRBD2 (7 bases). Trimming pared 3 bases from V and 2 bases from J, leaving 16 bases between. Germline loops: CDR1 LNHNV, CDR2 YYDKDF (reference sequence). The CDR3 loop spans 16 amino acids. The CDR3 loop is CATSRAGGASQETQYF. The CDR3 DNA reads TGTGCCACCAGCAGGGCTGGGGGGGCCTCACAAGAGACCCAGTACTTC.

This clone was detected only a few times. The chain recombines TRBV19 with TRBJ1-1, with D tentatively TRBD1 (5 bases). V lost 7 bases and J lost 2, with 14 bases in between. Germline V gene sequence: CDR1 LNHDA, CDR2 SQIVND (reference sequence). The CDR3 runs to 14 residues. The CDR3 sequence: CASNDGGYNTEAFF. Here the CDR3 DNA reads TGTGCCAGTAACGATGGGGGGTACAACACTGAAGCTTTCTTT.

The J gene is TRBJ2-7, the V gene TRBV5-6; D possibly uses TRBD1 or TRBD2 (5 bases each). Per germline, CDR1 SGHDT and CDR2 YYEEEE. The CDR3 sequence is 13 residues long. Between the trimmed V and J ends, which lost 0 bases and 4 bases, there was a span of 8 bases. CDR3: CASSLGGLYEQYF. Here the CDR3 DNA reads TGTGCCAGCAGCTTGGGGGGGTTATACGAGCAGTACTTC.

This chain joins TRBV28 and TRBJ1-5, with 10 bases lining up with TRBD1. CDR1 and CDR2 (germline): MDHEN, SYDVKM. This CDR3 comprises 15 residues. Trimming at V came to 4 bases and at J to 5 bases, leaving 5 bases not matched to a gene. Written as DNA, the CDR3 is TGTGCCAGCAGTTCCGGACAGGGGGGGTATCAGCCCCAGCATTTT. Encoded protein: CASSSGQGGYQPQHF.

The chain couples TRBV19 to TRBJ1-2; the D gene is possibly TRBD1 (5 bases). Trimming left V 2 bases short and J 4 bases short, with 11 bases between. Germline V gene sequence: CDR1 LNHDA, CDR2 SQIVND (reference sequence). This CDR3 comprises 14 residues. CDR3 nucleotides: TGTGCCAGTAGTATAAGTCCGGGGGGCTATGGCTACACCTTC. This gives the protein CASSISPGGYGYTF. Complete variable domain (other parts from reference TRBV19 and TRBJ1-2): DGGITQSPKYLFRKEGQNVTLSCEQNLNHDAMYWYRQDPGQGLRLIYYSQIVNDFQKGDIAEGYSVSREKKESFPLTVTSAQKNPTAFYLCASSISPGGYGYTFGSGTRLTVV.

The chain recombines TRBV14 with TRBJ2-7; no definite D call. V gave up 5 bases and J gave up 6 bases, with 11 bases separating them. Germline-derived CDR1 and CDR2 are SGHDN and FVKESK. The CDR3 sequence is 12 residues long. In DNA, the CDR3 is TGTGCCAGCAGCAAGGGTTGGTCCGAGCAGTACGTC. Its translation: CASSKGWSEQYV.

The chain recombines TRBV7-2 with TRBJ2-7; weak D call: TRBD2 (6 bases). The CDR3 is 16 amino acids. Trimming cost V 4 bases and J 0 bases, with 16 bases left between them. CDR1 is SGHTA, CDR2 FQGNSA, per germline. The CDR3 nucleotides are TGTGCCAGCAGCTCGTACTCAACCGGGGGCTCCTACGAGCAGTACTTC. Translation: CASSSYSTGGSYEQYF.

V usage is TRBV28 and J usage is TRBJ1-3; no clear D. V was cut by 6 bases and J by 6 bases, with 9 bases left in between. From germline, CDR1 is MDHEN and CDR2 SYDVKM. The CDR3 is 12 residues long. CDR3 nucleotides: TGTGCCAGCAGCTCCTCAGTAAACACCATATATTTT. This gives the protein CASSSSVNTIYF.

The chain combines TRBV6-5 with TRBJ2-1; TRBD2 matches at 10 bases. The CDR3 totals 13 residues. V was pared by 11 bases and J by 9 bases, with 10 bases of the junction left unmatched. Looked up from germline, CDR1 is MNHEY and CDR2 is SVGAGI. The CDR3 loop reads CAAREREGAEQFF. CDR3 DNA: TGTGCCGCGAGGGAGCGGGAGGGGGCTGAGCAGTTCTTC.

This clone was counted a few times. The rearrangement uses TRBV21-1 and TRBJ2-7; the table's D call of TRBD1 was not tested on the DNA. TRBV21-1 is noted as a pseudogene. The CDR3 is made up of 13 amino acids. The chain's CDR3 is CASSKYGGGEQYV. DNA for the CDR3: TGTGCCAGCAGCAAATACGGAGGGGGCGAGCAGTACGTC.